A selection of T cell receptor beta chains follows, all from one sample in a study of low-dose radiotherapy and immunotherapy resistance in tumors. TCRdb re-called the reads through MiXCR, storing one row per CDR3 protein. Here the sample spans some 100,000 distinct CDR3 sequences, less than 25% being singletons. Sequenced material: PBMCs, taken after low-dose radiotherapy plus immunotherapy. Receptors originate from a male donor with prostate cancer. The conserved cysteine and the conserved F or W are not part of the CDR3 here.

TRBJ2-3 | TRBV20-1 | SASATLLAATDTQY
TRBJ2-3 | TRBV7-6 | ASSLGSSGASSHTDTQY
TRBJ2-6 | TRBV2 | ASSDRTGRGANVLT
TRBJ2-5 | TRBV20-1 | SARPGGGEETQY
TRBJ2-3 | TRBV11-2 | ASSGRRGGGSLYRTDTQY
TRBJ2-5 | TRBV4-1 | ASSQERGVGETQY
TRBJ2-1 | TRBV28 | ASSLSQTEEF
TRBJ2-1 | TRBV2 | ASSWGNNEQF
TRBJ2-5 | TRBV20-1 | SAPSPGLGETQY
TRBJ2-1 | TRBV4-1 | ASSQGFSIRRGLLDNEQF
TRBJ2-7 | TRBV2 | ASSELYSATYEQY
TRBJ2-7 | TRBV19 | ASSNPRSTSGGDEQY
TRBJ2-7 | TRBV2 | ASRPPGGHLGGEQY
TRBJ2-3 | TRBV6-5 | ASSPWTTGSSADTQY
TRBJ1-1 | TRBV27 | ASSLDQDGQPANTEAF
TRBJ1-1 | TRBV6-1 | ASSEATSA
TRBJ1-5 | TRBV7-2 | ASSRPTGTQH
TRBJ2-1 | TRBV9 | ASSRAGGRGEQF
TRBJ2-5 | TRBV2 | ASSGLAGGLETQY
TRBJ2-3 | TRBV11-2 | ASSYSTDTQY
TRBJ2-7 | TRBV2 | ASEGGGRASYEQY
TRBJ2-7 | TRBV5-1 | ASSPGGHSYEQY
TRBJ1-2 | TRBV2 | AGGTGRGYT
TRBJ1-1 | TRBV19 | ASSTFPSNTEAF
TRBJ2-1 | TRBV2 | ASRLVGYEQF
TRBJ2-1 | TRBV12-3/TRBV12-4 | ATVAGGGWGGEQF
TRBJ1-4 | TRBV5-4 | ASSLETGTATNEKLF
TRBJ1-1 | TRBV7-8 | ASSPQVGLEAF
TRBJ2-3 | TRBV5-1 | ASSLTRSGSVGADTQY
TRBJ2-6 | TRBV3-1 | ASSDRPSSGANVLT
TRBJ1-1 | TRBV7-9 | ASSAGPDTNTEAF
TRBJ2-1 | TRBV19 | ASSSPRGARRGEQF
TRBJ1-2 | TRBV6-2/TRBV6-3 | ASSSQQEPWGGYT
TRBJ1-2 | TRBV18 | ASSPNRDDGYT
TRBJ2-3 | TRBV5-1 | ASSSPFIDRALTDTQY
TRBJ1-3 | TRBV20-1 | SAVPGQGAYTIY
TRBJ1-5 | TRBV6-2/TRBV6-3 | ASSYSDTLQH
TRBJ1-2 | TRBV14 | ASSPRGGGYGYGYT
TRBJ2-3 | TRBV9 | ASSGRGLAGITDTQY
TRBJ2-1 | TRBV7-2 | ASSTGLEGNEQF
TRBJ2-7 | TRBV5-1 | ASSPGTSGGGEQY
TRBJ1-5 | TRBV12-3/TRBV12-4 | ASSLRPDQPQH
TRBJ2-1 | TRBV5-1 | ASSPILRRLAISRWNEQF
TRBJ2-5 | TRBV12-3/TRBV12-4 | ASTSRTSQETQY
TRBJ2-3 | TRBV20-1 | SARDLFGAYKGSTDTQY
TRBJ2-2 | TRBV5-1 | ASLQGANTGELF
TRBJ1-4 | TRBV2 | ASSGRLATNEKLF
TRBJ1-2 | TRBV7-9 | ASSLDSYGYT
TRBJ2-1 | TRBV6-1 | AISERTSGGAAYNEQF
TRBJ2-5 | TRBV15 | ATSPTFQETQY
TRBJ1-4 | TRBV5-1 | ASSLVGTGDEKLF
TRBJ2-7 | TRBV3-1 | ASSQGDYEQY
TRBJ1-1 | TRBV20-1 | SAKGQGRVYTEAF
TRBJ2-5 | TRBV24-1 | ATSDLRDRGRPGGETQY
TRBJ2-1 | TRBV7-2 | ASSLGKGGLAVTSEQF
TRBJ2-3 | TRBV6-2/TRBV6-3 | ASGEGPSPDTQY
TRBJ1-1 | TRBV3-1 | ASSQEGGEAF
TRBJ1-6 | TRBV4-1 | ASSQDLRPPLH
TRBJ2-1 | TRBV20-1 | SASGSGGASYNEQF
TRBJ2-1 | TRBV14 | ASSQDWGTSEI